This is a list of T cell receptor beta chains from one sample in a study of cytomegalovirus exposure and HLA in healthy donors. Sequencing used immunoSEQ multiplex PCR; TCRdb keeps in-frame clones, though not all of them. Of about 87,000 clones listed, nearly 80% were seen once; the top ten hold roughly 3.8%. Sample: PBMCs. The receptor source for this set is a woman aged 40 to 50 in good health and CMV-seronegative. CDR3s include the opening cysteine and the closing phenylalanine or tryptophan. Each record gives: clone size, V gene, J gene, CDR3 length, D gene, CDR3 protein, CDR3 DNA. The D gene is left open where the match is weak. Size is stated for part of the rows, as once, few or many counts, or as a class when the clone is expanded.

>NA|TRBV19|TRBJ1-1|13|NA
CASSISRNTEAFF
TGTGCCAGTAGTATCTCCCGGAACACTGAAGCTTTCTTT
>NA|TRBV30|TRBJ2-7|16|TRBD2
CAWSSLAGGPSYEQYF
TGTGCCTGGAGTTCCCTAGCGGGGGGGCCATCCTACGAGCAGTACTTC
>NA|TRBV7-6|TRBJ2-3|16|TRBD2
CASSSGLAGGPDTQYF
TGTGCCAGCAGCTCCGGACTAGCGGGGGGGCCAGATACGCAGTATTTT
>NA|TRBV11-3|TRBJ2-1|12|NA
CASSLDDNEQFF
TGTGCCAGCAGCTTAGACGACAATGAGCAGTTCTTC
>NA|TRBV7-7|TRBJ2-5|14|TRBD2
CASSGRGAQETQYF
TGTGCTAGCAGCGGGCGGGGGGCCCAAGAGACCCAGTACTTC
>once|TRBV5-5|TRBJ2-7|15|NA
CASSLVSGGSYEQYF
TGTGCCAGCAGCTTGGTTTCAGGGGGGTCCTACGAGCAGTACTTC
>NA|TRBV6-5|TRBJ2-6|15|TRBD1
CASGTGGSGANVLTF
TGTGCCAGCGGGACAGGGGGCTCTGGGGCCAACGTCCTGACTTTC
>once|TRBV7-2|TRBJ1-2|15|TRBD1
CASSPGQGAHYGYTF
TGTGCCAGCAGCCCTGGACAGGGGGCTCACTATGGCTACACCTTC
>NA|TRBV4-1|TRBJ1-2|13|TRBD1
CASSPDRDRGYTF
TGCGCCAGCAGCCCCGACAGGGACCGGGGCTACACCTTC
>NA|TRBV11-2|TRBJ2-3|17|TRBD1
CASSLAAQGALMDTQYF
TGTGCCAGCAGCTTAGCCGCGCAGGGGGCATTGATGGATACGCAGTATTTT
>NA|TRBV5-1|TRBJ2-1|17|NA
CASSLLGGPSSYNEQFF
TGCGCCAGCAGCTTGCTCGGGGGGCCCAGCTCCTACAATGAGCAGTTCTTC
>few|TRBV6-5|TRBJ2-2|15|NA
CASSTYFAGTGELFF
TGTGCCAGCAGTACTTACTTTGCCGGCACCGGGGAGCTGTTTTTT
>NA|TRBV4-1|TRBJ2-3|17|TRBD2
CASSQDFGGGGTDTQYF
TGCGCCAGCAGCCAAGATTTCGGGGGGGGAGGCACAGATACGCAGTATTTT
>NA|TRBV5-4|TRBJ1-6|15|TRBD1
CASSSDRGLNSPLHF
TGTGCCAGCAGCTCGGACAGGGGACTTAATTCACCCCTCCACTTT
>NA|TRBV18|TRBJ2-3|16|NA
CASSPSSGTSTDTQYF
TGTGCCAGCTCACCATCATCAGGAACTAGCACAGATACGCAGTATTTT
>NA|TRBV19|TRBJ1-1|14|TRBD1
CASRDSLGETEAFF
TGTGCCAGCAGGGACAGCCTCGGCGAGACTGAAGCTTTCTTT
>NA|TRBV5-1|TRBJ2-1|16|TRBD1
CASTISTGGPYNEQFF
TGCGCCAGCACAATAAGTACAGGGGGCCCCTACAATGAGCAGTTCTTC
>NA|TRBV15|TRBJ2-7|13|NA
CATSRARGYEQYF
TGTGCCACCAGCAGAGCTAGGGGCTACGAGCAGTACTTC
>NA|TRBV4-2|TRBJ1-2|14|NA
CASRPGTTNYGYTF
TGTGCCAGCAGGCCAGGCACAACTAACTATGGCTACACCTTC
>NA|TRBV19|TRBJ1-5|15|NA
CASSIPGDSNQPQHF
TGTGCCAGTAGTATACCAGGGGATAGCAATCAGCCCCAGCATTTT
>NA|TRBV11-2|TRBJ2-2|14|NA
CASSLVLATGELFF
TGTGCCAGCAGCTTAGTCCTAGCCACCGGGGAGCTGTTTTTT
>NA|TRBV5-4|TRBJ1-3|16|NA
CASSLGQTISGNTIYF
TGTGCCAGCAGCTTGGGACAGACGATCTCTGGAAACACCATATATTTT
>NA|TRBV5-1|TRBJ2-1|15|TRBD2
CASSYISGAYNEQFF
TGCGCCAGCAGCTACATCAGCGGGGCGTACAATGAGCAGTTCTTC
>once|TRBV5-1|TRBJ2-5|15|NA
CASSPLWGGTETQYF
TGCGCCAGCAGCCCGCTTTGGGGGGGCACCGAGACCCAGTACTTC
>NA|TRBV7-2|TRBJ2-7|14|NA
CASSPPGGTYEQYF
TGTGCCAGCAGCCCCCCCGGCGGCACCTACGAGCAGTACTTC
>NA|TRBV10-3|TRBJ2-3|11|NA
CAISEGETQYF
TGTGCCATCAGTGAGGGGGAGACGCAGTATTTT
>NA|TRBV10-1|TRBJ1-5|15|NA
CASTLTARGDQPQHF
TGCGCCAGCACCCTGACAGCCCGGGGGGATCAGCCCCAGCATTTT